Presented here are 21 T cell receptor beta chains from one specimen sequenced in a study of blood T cell repertoires in COVID-19. The method was immunoSEQ multiplex PCR; TCRdb's version includes in-frame clones alone and lacks a portion of them. The sample records 150,000 to 200,000 clones, 90% being singletons. Sequencing input: peripheral blood. Receptors were obtained from a man aged 60-69 years with active or convalescent COVID-19.

This clone was counted once. The chain employs TRBV7-9 and TRBJ2-7; D unresolved. V lost 7 bases and J 4 bases, leaving 8 bases between the germline ends. This CDR3 region has 11 residues. The germline CDR1 and CDR2 sequences are SEHNR and FQNEAQ (reference sequence). CDR3 bases: TGTGCCAGCACCCTCGGTTACGAGCAGTACTTC. Protein product: CASTLGYEQYF.

This clone occurred a few times. J is TRBJ2-2 and V is TRBV9; TRBD2 matches at 10 bases. Germline V CDR1 and CDR2: SGDLS, YYNGEE. CDR3 length: 18 amino acids. The J segment lost 1 base and the V segment lost 4 bases, leaving 10 bases of the junction unmatched. The CDR3 spells CASSSLAGGSLNTGELFF. For the CDR3, the DNA is TGTGCCAGCAGCTCATTAGCGGGGGGCTCCTTGAACACCGGGGAGCTGTTTTTT.

This chain uses TRBV13 with TRBJ2-1; 16 positions match TRBD2. This CDR3 spans 16 amino acids. V lost 3 bases to trimming and J lost 9 bases; unmatched junction nucleotides: 5. Germline CDR1 PRHDT, CDR2 FYEKMQ (reference sequence). CDR3 residues: CASSLGLAGGSREQFF. The CDR3 bases are TGTGCCAGCAGCTTGGGACTAGCGGGGGGGTCCCGTGAGCAGTTCTTC.

Details on this clone: Other DNA sequences of this sample code for an identical CDR3. The J gene is TRBJ1-1, the V gene TRBV18; the match to TRBD1 covers 7 bases. The CDR3 has 14 residues. CDR1 is KGHSH and CDR2 is LQKENI in the germline V gene. Trimming removed 3 bases from V and 0 bases from J; junction bases left unmatched: 1. The CDR3 DNA sequence: TGTGCCAGCTCACCGGGACAGATGAACACTGAAGCTTTCTTT. Protein: CASSPGQMNTEAFF.

The chain joins TRBV7-9 to TRBJ2-1; D gene ambiguous. This CDR3 has 15 residues. Looked up from germline, CDR1 is SEHNR and CDR2 is FQNEAQ (reference sequence). The V gene lost 10 bases and the J gene lost 0 bases, with 16 bases spanning the gap. Written as DNA, the CDR3 is TGTGCCATCGGTTCATCCTCGAGCTCCTACAATGAGCAGTTCTTC. It codes for CAIGSSSSSYNEQFF.

This chain's CDR3 is CASSEGGLGGSTDTQYF. The DNA of the CDR3 is TGCGCCAGCAGTGAGGGGGGACTAGGAGGATCGACAGATACGCAGTATTTT. This chain connects TRBV10-1 to TRBJ2-3; 8 bases are shared with TRBD2. Unmatched junction bases numbered 10, after V lost 2 bases and J lost 3 bases. This CDR3 has 17 residues. The V gene's germline CDR1 is WNHNN and CDR2 SYGVQD (reference sequence).

This chain links TRBV7-6 with TRBJ2-3; 10 positions match TRBD1. Losses at the gene ends were 0 bases for V and 5 bases for J; bases not matched to a gene: 2. CDR1 and CDR2 from the germline V gene are SGHVS and FNYEAQ. The CDR3 loop spans 15 amino acids. The CDR3 sequence is CASSLAGTGVDTQYF. CDR3 nucleotide sequence: TGTGCCAGCAGCTTAGCTGGGACAGGGGTAGATACGCAGTATTTT.

The chain has TRBV27 and TRBJ2-3; 10 nucleotides agree with TRBD1. The ends lost 5 bases at V and 0 bases at J; junction bases unmatched: 5. Germline V gives CDR1 MNHEY, CDR2 SMNVEV (reference sequence). There are 16 residues in the CDR3. The CDR3 protein is CASSLRDRGSTDTQYF. As DNA, the CDR3 is TGTGCCAGCAGTCTCCGGGACAGGGGTAGCACAGATACGCAGTATTTT.

V is TRBV19 and J is TRBJ2-1; possible D gene TRBD2, 5 bases. CDR3 length: 16 residues. Germline CDR1 LNHDA, CDR2 SQIVND (reference sequence). Trimming shortened V by 0 bases and J by 7 bases, and 16 bases separated the two germline ends. The CDR3 loop is CASSIDGFEERNEQFF. CDR3 in DNA: TGTGCCAGTAGTATAGACGGTTTCGAGGAGCGGAATGAGCAGTTCTTC.

The gene calls are TRBV27 and TRBJ2-2; TRBD1 agrees at 7 bases. The CDR3 has 13 amino acids. In germline, CDR1 is MNHEY, CDR2 SMNVEV (reference sequence). J was trimmed by 4 bases and V by 6 bases; bases with no gene match: 2. CDR3 residues: CASRRTGTGELFF. The CDR3 DNA follows: TGTGCCAGCAGGCGGACAGGCACCGGGGAGCTGTTTTTT.

The sample holds one count of this clone. J is TRBJ1-6 and V is TRBV6-1; 8 nucleotides align to TRBD1. Losses at the gene ends were 2 bases for V and 9 bases for J; bases not matched to a gene: 9. CDR1 MNHNS and CDR2 SASEGT come from the germline V gene. This CDR3 contains 16 residues. The CDR3 region is CASSENDRGSGSPLHF. CDR3 coding DNA: TGTGCCAGCAGTGAAAATGACAGGGGATCCGGTTCACCCCTCCACTTT.

The chain is built from TRBV23-1 and TRBJ2-1, with 10 bases aligning to TRBD1. TRBV23-1 is given ORF status, its function remaining uncertain. Trimming at V came to 3 bases and at J to 6 bases, leaving 2 bases not matched to a gene. The CDR3 has 14 amino acids. Here the CDR3 reads CASSHRDRGNEQFF. CDR3 sequence (DNA): TGCGCCAGCAGTCACCGGGACAGGGGCAATGAGCAGTTCTTC.

This clone has a single count. The DNA is omitted, as the CDR3 cannot be located on it reliably, and the CDR3 follows TCRdb's listing. The V gene is TRBV18, the J gene TRBJ1-2. The CDR3 spans 13 amino acids, including both terminal residues. Germline assignment: CDR1 KGHSH and CDR2 LQKENI. CDR3: CASSPTDFRGYTF.

The rearrangement uses TRBV12-3 or TRBV12-4 and TRBJ2-7, with D perhaps matching TRBD1 (6 bases). Deletions cut 7 bases from V and 3 bases from J, with 13 bases between. CDR3 size: 13 residues. CDR3 nucleotides: TGTGCCAGCACAGGGGAACCTCGCTACGAGCAGTACTTC. Protein sequence: CASTGEPRYEQYF.

The chain employs TRBV15 and TRBJ1-5; the match to TRBD1 covers 8 bases. V shed 3 bases, J shed 7 bases, and the junction held 11 bases outside the gene matches. The length of the CDR3 is 16 residues. CDR1 is LNHNV and CDR2 is YYDKDF in the germline V gene (reference sequence). Written as DNA, the CDR3 is TGTGCCACCAGCAGTCCCGGACAGGGTGGAGGGCAGCCCCAGCATTTT. As protein: CATSSPGQGGGQPQHF.

The chain carries TRBV19 and TRBJ2-1; 12 positions agree with TRBD2. J was trimmed by 3 bases and V by 8 bases; bases with no gene match: 8. This CDR3 contains 16 residues. CDR1 and CDR2 from the germline V gene are LNHDA and SQIVND (reference sequence). In DNA form, the CDR3 reads TGTGCCAGTCAGACTAGCGGGAGACTCCTCTACAATGAGCAGTTCTTC. It is translated as CASQTSGRLLYNEQFF.

This chain connects TRBV19 to TRBJ1-2; TRBD1 matches at 10 bases. Germline trimming cut 7 bases from V and 6 bases from J; bases unmatched to any gene: 11. The CDR3 has 15 residues. CDR1 is LNHDA and CDR2 is SQIVND in the germline V gene (reference sequence). The CDR3: CASTRDRGRSDGYTF. The CDR3 DNA is TGTGCCAGTACCCGCGACAGGGGGCGCTCGGATGGCTACACCTTC.

V gene TRBV6-5 combines with J gene TRBJ2-2; no clear D gene. Germline CDR1 MNHEY, CDR2 SVGAGI. V lost 4 bases to trimming and J lost 4 bases, with 13 bases between them. This CDR3 comprises 15 residues. The CDR3 loop is CASSFTELGTGELFF. CDR3 coding DNA: TGTGCCAGCAGTTTCACGGAGCTGGGCACCGGGGAGCTGTTTTTT.

This sequence joins TRBV6-2 or TRBV6-3 and TRBJ2-6; possible D gene TRBD1, 5 bases. V was trimmed by 4 bases and J by 1 base, leaving 8 bases between them. The CDR3 is made up of 15 amino acids. CDR1 MNHEY and CDR2 SVGEGT come from the germline V gene. CDR3 bases: TGTGCCAGCAGTTCTGCAGGGTCTGGGGCCAACGTCCTGACTTTC. The encoded protein is CASSSAGSGANVLTF.

This rearrangement joins TRBV6-2 or TRBV6-3 to TRBJ1-1; no firm D call. Trimming pared 0 bases from V and 1 base from J, leaving 6 bases between. CDR3 length: 14 amino acids. CDR1 MNHEY and CDR2 SVGEGT come from the germline V gene. The CDR3 spells CASSYSRKNTEAFF. Written as DNA, the CDR3 is TGTGCCAGCAGTTACTCGAGAAAGAACACTGAAGCTTTCTTT.

V is TRBV30 and J is TRBJ2-3; TRBD1 might be the D (6 bases). Germline CDR1 GTSNPN, CDR2 SVGIG (reference sequence). This CDR3 spans 15 amino acids. V was clipped by 1 base and J by 2 bases, with 13 bases between them. The CDR3 coding sequence is TGTGCCTGGAGTGGGGGCAGGGGTACCACAGATACGCAGTATTTT. The encoded protein is CAWSGGRGTTDTQYF.